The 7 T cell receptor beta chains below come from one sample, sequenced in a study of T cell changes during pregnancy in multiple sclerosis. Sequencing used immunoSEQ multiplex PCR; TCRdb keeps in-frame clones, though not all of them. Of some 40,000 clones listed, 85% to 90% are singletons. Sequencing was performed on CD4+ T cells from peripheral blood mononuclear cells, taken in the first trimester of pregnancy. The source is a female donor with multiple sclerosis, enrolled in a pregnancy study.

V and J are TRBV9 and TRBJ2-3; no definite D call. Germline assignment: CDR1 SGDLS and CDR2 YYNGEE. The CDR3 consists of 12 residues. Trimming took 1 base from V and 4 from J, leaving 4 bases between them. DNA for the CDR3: TGTGCCAGCAGCGTACTCCCAGATACGCAGTATTTT. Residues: CASSVLPDTQYF. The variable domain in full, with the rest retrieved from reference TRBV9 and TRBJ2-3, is DSGVTQTPKHLITATGQRVTLRCSPRSGDLSVYWYQQSLDQGLQFLIQYYNGEERAKGNILERFSAQQFPDLHSELNLSSLELGDSALYFCASSVLPDTQYFGPGTRLTVL.

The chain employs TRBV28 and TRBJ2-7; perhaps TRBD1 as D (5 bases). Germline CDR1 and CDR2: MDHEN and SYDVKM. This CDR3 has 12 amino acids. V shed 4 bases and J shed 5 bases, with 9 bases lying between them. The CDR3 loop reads CASSYRGNEQYF. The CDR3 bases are TGTGCCAGCAGTTATAGGGGAAACGAGCAGTACTTC. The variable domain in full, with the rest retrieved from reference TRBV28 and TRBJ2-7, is DVKVTQSSRYLVKRTGEKVFLECVQDMDHENMFWYRQDPGLGLRLIYFSYDVKMKEKGDIPEGYSVSREKKERFSLILESASTNQTSMYLCASSYRGNEQYFGPGTRLTVT.

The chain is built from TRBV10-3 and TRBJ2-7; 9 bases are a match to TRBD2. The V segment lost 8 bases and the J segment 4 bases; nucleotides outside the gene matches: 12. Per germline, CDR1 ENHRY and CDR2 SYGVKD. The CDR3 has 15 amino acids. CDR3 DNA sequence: TGTGCCATCGGGCCAAGACTAGCGGCCTCTTACGAGCAGTACTTC. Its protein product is CAIGPRLAASYEQYF.

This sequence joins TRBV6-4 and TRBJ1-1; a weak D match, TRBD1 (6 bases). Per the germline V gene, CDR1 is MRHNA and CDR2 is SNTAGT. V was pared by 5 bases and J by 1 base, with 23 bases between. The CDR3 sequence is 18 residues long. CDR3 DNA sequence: TGTGCCAGCAGTACCGACCTACAGGGAAGTTATAGGAACACTGAAGCTTTCTTT. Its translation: CASSTDLQGSYRNTEAFF.

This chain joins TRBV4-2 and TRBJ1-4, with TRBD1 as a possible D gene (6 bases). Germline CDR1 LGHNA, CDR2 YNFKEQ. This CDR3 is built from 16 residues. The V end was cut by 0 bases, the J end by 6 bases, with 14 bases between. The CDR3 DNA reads TGTGCCAGCAGCCAAGATATCCAGGGGACATATGAAAAACTGTTTTTT. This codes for CASSQDIQGTYEKLFF.

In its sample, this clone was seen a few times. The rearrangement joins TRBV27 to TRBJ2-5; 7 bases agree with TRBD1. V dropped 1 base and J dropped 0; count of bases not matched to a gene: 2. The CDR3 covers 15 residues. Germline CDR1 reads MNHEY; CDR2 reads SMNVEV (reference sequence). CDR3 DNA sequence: TGTGCCAGCAGTTTATGGGACAGCAACCAAGAGACCCAGTACTTC. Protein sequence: CASSLWDSNQETQYF.

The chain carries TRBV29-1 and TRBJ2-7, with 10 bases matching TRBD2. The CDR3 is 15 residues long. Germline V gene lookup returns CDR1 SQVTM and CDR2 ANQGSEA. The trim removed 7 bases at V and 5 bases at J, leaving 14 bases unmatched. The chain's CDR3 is CSGTRPTSGNDEQYF. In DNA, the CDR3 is TGCAGCGGCACAAGGCCCACTAGCGGGAACGACGAGCAGTACTTC.